A few counts support the clone carrying this T cell receptor beta chain. Per the germline V gene, CDR1 is MNHEY and CDR2 is SMNVEV (reference sequence). The CDR3 covers 14 residues. V shed 7 bases and J 9 bases; nucleotides not matched to a gene: 11. The record originates from a study of blood T cell repertoires in COVID-19. The method was immunoSEQ multiplex PCR; TCRdb's version includes in-frame clones alone and lacks a portion of them. The table lists 150,000 to 200,000 clones, roughly 82% of them singletons. This TCR was recovered from a woman aged 40-49 years with COVID-19, enrolled during active disease. The sequencing sample was made of peripheral blood. The V call is TRBV27, the J call TRBJ2-1; 8 nucleotides align to TRBD2. This CDR3 is CASIPRGGGGEQFF. CDR3 nucleotides: TGTGCCAGCATCCCCCGGGGGGGAGGGGGTGAGCAGTTCTTC.